This T cell receptor (beta chain) was sequenced for a study of shared clonotypes between healthy human individuals. Genomic DNA (from each subset) was split evenly across several immunoSEQ plates. The table came from immunoSEQ multiplex PCR; TCRdb's copy has only in-frame clones and leaves some out. The data contain approximately 1.9 million clones, approximately 92% of them singletons. Naivety among CD8 cells was defined by CD45RO negativity and positive CCR7 selection, thereby excluding terminally differentiated effector memory CD45RA+ cells. Trimming took 8 bases from V and 5 from J, leaving 13 bases between them. Germline CDR1 and CDR2: MNHNY and SVGAGI (reference sequence). CDR3 length: 12 residues.

This sequence joins TRBV6-6 and TRBJ2-7, with D possibly being TRBD1 (6 bases). Material for sequencing was naive CD8+ T cells from PBMCs. The TCR originated in a young man in good health. Some clones in this sample may be carry-over from other donors' samples. CDR3 nucleotide sequence: TGTGCCAGCGGGGGCCTCGGCAACGAGCAGTACTTC. Its protein is CASGGLGNEQYF.